This TCR beta chain was profiled in a study of blood T cells in healthy people across ages. The authors ran a second PCR of about 6 to 11 cycles using a sample-barcoded 5' primer and a J-beta primer mix. From the 5' RACE reads, TCRdb called clonotypes with MiXCR, one entry per CDR3 protein. The sample lists 910,000 or so distinct CDR3 sequences, roughly half occurring once. The V gene's germline CDR1 is SNHLY and CDR2 FYNNEI. After removal of 9 bases from V and 5 bases from J, the junction contained 15 bases not matched to a gene. The CDR3 is made up of 15 amino acids. Findings and caveats of the study: PBMCs went unsorted, and a conclusive naive versus antigen-experienced comparison was therefore prevented.

Comments on this clonotype: Its antigen is unknown.

The sample consisted of blood. The chain employs TRBV2 and TRBJ2-7, with TRBD1 matching 8 bases. The TCR comes from a woman aged 60-75 years in good health. The CDR3 is CASQSAGQGFNEQYF. The CDR3 DNA sequence: TGTGCCAGTCAGTCTGCTGGACAGGGTTTCAACGAGCAGTACTTC. Full variable domain (missing parts from reference TRBV2 and TRBJ2-7): EPEVTQTPSHQVTQMGQEVILRCVPISNHLYFYWYRQILGQKVEFLVSFYNNEISEKSEIFDDQFSVERPDGSNFTLKIRSTKLEDSAMYFCASQSAGQGFNEQYFGPGTRLTVT.